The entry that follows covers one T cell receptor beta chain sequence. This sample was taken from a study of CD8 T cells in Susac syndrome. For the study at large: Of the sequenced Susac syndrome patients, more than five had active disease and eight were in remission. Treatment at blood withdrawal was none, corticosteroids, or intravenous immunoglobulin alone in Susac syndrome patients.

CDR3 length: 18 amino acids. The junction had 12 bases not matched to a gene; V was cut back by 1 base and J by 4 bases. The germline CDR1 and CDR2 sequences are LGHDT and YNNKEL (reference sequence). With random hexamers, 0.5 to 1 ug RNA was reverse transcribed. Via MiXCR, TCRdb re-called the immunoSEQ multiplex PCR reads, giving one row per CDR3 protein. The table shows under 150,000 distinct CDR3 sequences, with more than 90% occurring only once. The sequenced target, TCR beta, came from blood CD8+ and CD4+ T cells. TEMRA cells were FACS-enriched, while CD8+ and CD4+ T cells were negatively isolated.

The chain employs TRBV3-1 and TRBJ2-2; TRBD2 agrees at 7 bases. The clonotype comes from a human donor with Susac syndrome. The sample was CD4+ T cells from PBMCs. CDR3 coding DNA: TGTGCCAGCAGCCAAGTGCCAAGACTAGCCCGAGGCACCGGGGAGCTGTTTTTT. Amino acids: CASSQVPRLARGTGELFF. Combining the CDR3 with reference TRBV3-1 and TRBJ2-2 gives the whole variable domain DTAVSQTPKYLVTQMGNDKSIKCEQNLGHDTMYWYKQDSKKFLKIMFSYNNKELIINETVPNRFSPKSPDKAHLNLHINSLELGDSAVYFCASSQVPRLARGTGELFFGEGSRLTVL.